What follows is one T cell receptor beta chain and its context. This sample was included in a study of blood T cell repertoires in COVID-19. Looking at the study overall: Italy, Spain and the United States were the sources of the convalescent and acute COVID-19 samples. The cDNA or gDNA used as material had been derived from T cells, B-cell-depleted T cells, or PBMCs.

Authors' processing steps: Amplification of reference gene primers provided the estimated nucleated cell counts. This table comes from immunoSEQ multiplex PCR, and its TCRdb copy is limited to in-frame clones, with some not included. The D gene and trimming were derived from the DNA, and the V and J assignments and clone size from that table. Found here are about 60,000 clones, around nine tenths of them singletons; the top ten hold around 14%. Germline CDR1 is MNHEY and CDR2 is SVGAGI. Between the trimmed V and J ends, which lost 2 bases and 1 base, there was a span of 12 bases. This CDR3 has 15 amino acids.

The sample comprised peripheral blood. The clonotype comes from a human donor with active COVID-19. The donor label of this sample is uncertain. J is TRBJ2-7 and V is TRBV6-5; TRBD2 is a possible D gene (6 bases). CDR3 sequence (DNA): TGTGCCAGCAGTTACGTAGGTAGCGGTTCCTACGAGCAGTACTTC. Translating it yields CASSYVGSGSYEQYF.